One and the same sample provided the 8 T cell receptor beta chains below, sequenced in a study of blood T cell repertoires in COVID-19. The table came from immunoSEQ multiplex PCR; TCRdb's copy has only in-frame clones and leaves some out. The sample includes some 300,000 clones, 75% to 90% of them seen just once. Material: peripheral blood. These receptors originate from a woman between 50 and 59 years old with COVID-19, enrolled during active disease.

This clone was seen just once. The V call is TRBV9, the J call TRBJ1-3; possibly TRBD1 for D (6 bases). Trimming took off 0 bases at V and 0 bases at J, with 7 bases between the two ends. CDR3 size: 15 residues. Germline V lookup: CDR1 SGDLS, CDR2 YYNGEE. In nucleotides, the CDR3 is TGTGCCAGCAGCGTAGAAGGGGGCTCTGGAAACACCATATATTTT. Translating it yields CASSVEGGSGNTIYF.

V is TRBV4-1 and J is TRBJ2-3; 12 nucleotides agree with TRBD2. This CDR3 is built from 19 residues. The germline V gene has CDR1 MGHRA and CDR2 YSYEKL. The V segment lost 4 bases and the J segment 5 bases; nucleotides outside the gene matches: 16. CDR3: CASSRLPPGLAGSEDTQYF. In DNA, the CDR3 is TGCGCCAGCAGCCGCCTACCGCCGGGACTAGCGGGTAGTGAAGATACGCAGTATTTT.

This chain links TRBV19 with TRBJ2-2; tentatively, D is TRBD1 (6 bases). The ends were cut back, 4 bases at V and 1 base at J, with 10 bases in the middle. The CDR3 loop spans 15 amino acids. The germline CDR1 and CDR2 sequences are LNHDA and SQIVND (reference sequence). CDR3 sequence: CASSRQDRNTGELFF. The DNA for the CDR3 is TGTGCCAGTAGTAGACAGGACAGGAACACCGGGGAGCTGTTTTTT.

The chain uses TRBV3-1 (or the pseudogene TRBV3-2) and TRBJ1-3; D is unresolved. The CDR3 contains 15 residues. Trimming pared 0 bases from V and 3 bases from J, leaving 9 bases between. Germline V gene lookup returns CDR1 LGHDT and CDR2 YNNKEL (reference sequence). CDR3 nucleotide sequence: TGTGCCAGCAGCCAAGACCTAAGAGTTGGAAACACCATATATTTT. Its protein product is CASSQDLRVGNTIYF.

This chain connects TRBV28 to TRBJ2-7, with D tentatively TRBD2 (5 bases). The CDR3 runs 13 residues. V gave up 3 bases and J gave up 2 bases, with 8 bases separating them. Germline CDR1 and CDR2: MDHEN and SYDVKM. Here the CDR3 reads CASSFPGTYEQYF. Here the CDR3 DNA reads TGTGCCAGCAGTTTCCCGGGGACCTACGAGCAGTACTTC.

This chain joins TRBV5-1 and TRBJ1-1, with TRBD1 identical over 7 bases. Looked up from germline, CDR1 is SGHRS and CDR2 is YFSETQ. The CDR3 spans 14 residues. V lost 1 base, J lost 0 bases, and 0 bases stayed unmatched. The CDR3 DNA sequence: TGCGCCAGCAGCTTGACAGGGGTGAACACTGAAGCTTTCTTT. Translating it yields CASSLTGVNTEAFF.

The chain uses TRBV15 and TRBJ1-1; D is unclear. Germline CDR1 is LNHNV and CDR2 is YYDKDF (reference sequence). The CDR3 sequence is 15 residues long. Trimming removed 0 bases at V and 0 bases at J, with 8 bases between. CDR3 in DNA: TGTGCCACCAGCAGAGAAAGAGGTCTGAACACTGAAGCTTTCTTT. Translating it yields CATSRERGLNTEAFF.

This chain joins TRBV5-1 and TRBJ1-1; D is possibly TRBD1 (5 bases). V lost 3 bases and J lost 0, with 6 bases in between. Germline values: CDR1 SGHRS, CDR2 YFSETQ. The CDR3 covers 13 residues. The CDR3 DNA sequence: TGCGCCAGCAGCTCAGGGCTGAACACTGAAGCTTTCTTT. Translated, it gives CASSSGLNTEAFF.